This TCR beta chain was observed in a study of cytotoxic CD8 clonotypes in ibrutinib-treated CLL. General study findings and limits: The clonality went up when patients responded to ibrutinib and dropped back toward baseline at progression. While tracking circulating CD8+ T-cell counts, baseline clonality exceeded that of age-matched healthy donors.

Deep sequencing aimed at 1 in 200,000 to 1 in 1 million T cells' resolution. Some clones are missing from TCRdb's copy, which holds only in-frame ones; the method was immunoSEQ multiplex PCR. The sample yields some 76,000 clones, over 80% seen once. For this clone: What it recognizes is unknown.

This TCR was sampled from a human donor with chronic lymphocytic leukemia. Source: PBMCs, taken after 24 months of ibrutinib treatment.

In DNA, the CDR3 is TGTGCCAGCAGCTTGGGACCATTGGAGCAGCCCCAGCATTTT. Amino acid sequence: CASSLGPLEQPQHF. V usage is TRBV7-2 and J usage is TRBJ1-5, with D perhaps TRBD1 (5 bases). Germline assignment: CDR1 SGHTA and CDR2 FQGNSA. V shed 3 bases and J shed 7 bases, with 13 bases lying between them. The CDR3 is 14 amino acids.